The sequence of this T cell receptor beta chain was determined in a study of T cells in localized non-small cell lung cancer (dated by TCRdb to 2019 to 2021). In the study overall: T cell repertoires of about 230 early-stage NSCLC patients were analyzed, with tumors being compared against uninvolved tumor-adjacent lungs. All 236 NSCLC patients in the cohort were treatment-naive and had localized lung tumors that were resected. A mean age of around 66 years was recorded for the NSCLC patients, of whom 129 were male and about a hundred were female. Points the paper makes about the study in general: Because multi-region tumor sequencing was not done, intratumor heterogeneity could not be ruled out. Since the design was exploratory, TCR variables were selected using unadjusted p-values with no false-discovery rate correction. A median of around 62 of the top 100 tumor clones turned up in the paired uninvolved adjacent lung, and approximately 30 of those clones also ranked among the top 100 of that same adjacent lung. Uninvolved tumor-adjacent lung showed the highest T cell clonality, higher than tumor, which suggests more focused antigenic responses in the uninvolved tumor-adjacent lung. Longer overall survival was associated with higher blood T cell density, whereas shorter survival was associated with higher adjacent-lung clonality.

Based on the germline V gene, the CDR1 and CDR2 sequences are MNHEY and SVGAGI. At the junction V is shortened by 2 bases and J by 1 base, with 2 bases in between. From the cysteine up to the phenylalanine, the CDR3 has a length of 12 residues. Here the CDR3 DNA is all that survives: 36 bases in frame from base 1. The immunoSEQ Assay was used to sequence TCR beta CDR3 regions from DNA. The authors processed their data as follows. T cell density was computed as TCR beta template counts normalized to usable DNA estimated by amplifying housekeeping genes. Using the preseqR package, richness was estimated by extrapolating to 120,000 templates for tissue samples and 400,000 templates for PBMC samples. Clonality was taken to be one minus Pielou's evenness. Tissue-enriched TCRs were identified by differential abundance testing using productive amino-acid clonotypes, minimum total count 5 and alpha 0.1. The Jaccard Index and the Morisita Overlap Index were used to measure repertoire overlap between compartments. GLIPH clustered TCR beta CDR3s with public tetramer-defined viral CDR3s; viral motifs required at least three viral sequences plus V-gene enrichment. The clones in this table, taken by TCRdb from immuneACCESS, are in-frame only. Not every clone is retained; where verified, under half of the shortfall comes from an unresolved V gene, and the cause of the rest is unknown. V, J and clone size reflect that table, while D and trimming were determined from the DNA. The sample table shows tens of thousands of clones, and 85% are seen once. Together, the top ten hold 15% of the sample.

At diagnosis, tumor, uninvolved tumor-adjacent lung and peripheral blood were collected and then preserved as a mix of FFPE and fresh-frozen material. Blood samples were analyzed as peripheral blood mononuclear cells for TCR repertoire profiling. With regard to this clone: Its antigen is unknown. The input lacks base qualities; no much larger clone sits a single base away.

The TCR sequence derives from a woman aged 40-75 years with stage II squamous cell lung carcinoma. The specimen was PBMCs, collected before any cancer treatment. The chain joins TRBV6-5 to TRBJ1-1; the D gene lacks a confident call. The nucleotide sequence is TGTGCCAGCAGTTACAGGAACACTGAAGCTTTCTTT. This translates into CASSYRNTEAFF.